The present TCR beta chain was sequenced within a study of T cell responses to AZD1222 COVID-19 vaccine. Measured with immunoSEQ multiplex PCR; TCRdb has only the in-frame clones, and not every one. The table includes about 60,000 clones, 60% to 85% detected once. Germline lookup yields CDR1 LNHDA and CDR2 SQIVND (reference sequence). The CDR3 is 16 residues long. J was trimmed by 1 base and V by 11 bases; bases with no gene match: 12. The V gene is TRBV19, the J gene TRBJ1-3; 9 positions match TRBD1. This specimen was peripheral blood, taken 28 days after the second AZD1222 dose. This receptor was taken from an adult who received the AZD1222 COVID-19 vaccine. Written as DNA, the CDR3 is TGTGCCCAGCTGGAAGAGGGGACAGGGTCTGGAAACACCATATATTTT. Residues: CAQLEEGTGSGNTIYF.